Included here is one TCR beta chain sequence, with context. The identical CDR3 is also encoded by other nucleotide sequences in the sample. The study drew participants aged about 18 to 89 years from some 25 US areas. A COVID-19 case had been met by exposed participants during the 2 weeks before study entry. The CDR3 loop spans 14 amino acids. With 2 bases clipped from V and 5 bases from J, the junction kept 3 bases outside the gene matches. The germline gives CDR1 LGHDT, CDR2 YNNKEL (reference sequence). How the authors handled the data: Amplification with reference gene primers provided the estimates of nucleated cell counts. Assay: immunoSEQ multiplex PCR; the TCRdb copy retains only in-frame clones and omits some. V, J and clone size are taken as reported in that table, and D and trimming were inferred from the DNA itself. The sample has 400,000 to 500,000 clones, around nine tenths seen once. The data originate from a study of blood T cell repertoires in COVID-19.

The TCR was taken from a woman between 18 and 29 years old who had been exposed to COVID-19. Sequenced input: PBMCs or T cells enriched from blood (not recorded which). The chain couples TRBV3-1 (or the pseudogene TRBV3-2) to TRBJ1-1, with 9 nucleotides matching TRBD1. Here the CDR3 DNA reads TGTGCCAGCAGCCAACCGGGACAGGGAACTGAAGCTTTCTTT. Residues: CASSQPGQGTEAFF.